These T cell receptor beta chains were read from a single sample in a study of T cell changes during pregnancy in multiple sclerosis. Data came from immunoSEQ multiplex PCR; TCRdb stores just in-frame clones and leaves some out. The sample gives more than 95,000 clones, under 95% of which show up once; about 0.98% is in the top ten. The material sequenced was peripheral blood, taken after pregnancy. These TCRs come from a female donor with multiple sclerosis, enrolled in a pregnancy study. The CDR3 runs from the conserved cysteine through the conserved F or W. The D gene is left open where the match is weak. Size is stated for part of the rows, as once, few or many counts, or as a class when the clone is expanded.

J gene	V gene	clone size	D gene	CDR3 DNA	CDR3 protein
TRBJ2-4	TRBV29-1	-	-	TGCAGCGTTGAAGGGCTCCCCGGAGGCAAAAACATTCAGTACTTC	CSVEGLPGGKNIQYF
TRBJ1-2	TRBV10-2	once	-	TGCGCCAGCAGTGGAACCGGGGACTATGGCTACACCTTC	CASSGTGDYGYTF
TRBJ2-7	TRBV6-4	-	-	TGTGCCAGCAGTGACGCTTCCCGGGACAAGAACTACGAGCAGTACTTC	CASSDASRDKNYEQYF
TRBJ2-3	TRBV5-1	-	-	TGCGCCAGCATCCACCCGGGAGAGGGCACAGATACGCAGTATTTT	CASIHPGEGTDTQYF
TRBJ2-7	TRBV5-1	-	-	TGCGCCAGCAGCTTGGGCTTTACTAGCCCCGCATTCTACGAGCAGTACTTC	CASSLGFTSPAFYEQYF
TRBJ2-1	TRBV6-4	-	TRBD2	TGTGCCAGCAGTGACAGCGGGGGAGCCTACAATGAGCAGTTCTTC	CASSDSGGAYNEQFF
TRBJ1-2	TRBV15	-	-	TGTGCCACCAGCAAGACCCTCAGGGATTCTAACTATGGCTACACCTTC	CATSKTLRDSNYGYTF
TRBJ2-1	TRBV4-3	-	TRBD2	TGCGCCAGCAGTCAGACCCTAGCGGGAGAGTTCTACAATGAGCAGTTCTTC	CASSQTLAGEFYNEQFF
TRBJ2-2	TRBV29-1	-	TRBD1	TGCAGCGTTGAAGATCCCCGGACAGGGAGCACCGGGGAGCTGTTTTTT	CSVEDPRTGSTGELFF
TRBJ2-2	TRBV9	-	TRBD1	TGTGCCAGCAGCGTTCGTGGGGACAGGGGAGTTTCCGGGGAGCTGTTTTTT	CASSVRGDRGVSGELFF
TRBJ2-2	TRBV7-6	-	-	TGTGCCAGCAGCGCCTCAAGAGCCGGGGAGCTGTTTTTT	CASSASRAGELFF
TRBJ1-2	TRBV27	-	-	TGTGCCAGCAGTTTATCGGTTACAGGCCGTGGCTACACCTTC	CASSLSVTGRGYTF
TRBJ2-3	TRBV30	-	-	TGTGCCTGGAGTTCAGGGATCAGCACAGATACGCAGTATTTT	CAWSSGISTDTQYF
TRBJ2-2	TRBV5-8	-	-	TGTGCCTCCCCGAGACTAGAAGGCCCCGGGGAGCTGTTTTTT	CASPRLEGPGELFF
TRBJ1-4	TRBV6-6	once	-	TGTGCCAGCAGTTACTCACCTCCAGGGGTTAATGAAAAACTGTTTTTT	CASSYSPPGVNEKLFF
TRBJ2-1	TRBV2	-	TRBD2	TGTGCCAGCAGACTAGCGAGCTCCTACAATGAGCAGTTCTTC	CASRLASSYNEQFF
TRBJ2-7	TRBV5-1	-	TRBD2	TGCGCCAGCAGCCGGACTAGCGGGGACTACGAGCAGTACTTC	CASSRTSGDYEQYF
TRBJ2-5	TRBV29-1	once	TRBD2	TGCAGCGGTGGACTAGCGGGAGGGCGGCAGACCCAGTACTTC	CSGGLAGGRQTQYF
TRBJ2-5	TRBV14	-	TRBD2	TGTGCCAGCAGCCAACAGGCGGGAGCACAAGAGACCCAGTACTTC	CASSQQAGAQETQYF
TRBJ1-4	TRBV5-1	-	-	TGCGCCAGCACGGAGGGGCCCGCAACTAATGAAAAACTGTTTTTT	CASTEGPATNEKLFF
TRBJ2-4	TRBV29-1	-	-	TGCAGCGTTTCCCAGGGTGGGGTGGCCAAAAACATTCAGTACTTC	CSVSQGGVAKNIQYF
TRBJ2-1	TRBV7-9	-	TRBD2	TGTGCCAGCAGCTCGGGACTAGCGGGAGGCAATGAGCAGTTCTTC	CASSSGLAGGNEQFF
TRBJ2-7	TRBV5-4	-	-	TGTGCCAGCAGCCGGAGGCGTGGGAAGACCTACGAGCAGTACTTC	CASSRRRGKTYEQYF
TRBJ2-3	TRBV29-1	-	TRBD2	TGCACCCCCCTGTGGAGACTAGCGGGCACAGATACGCAGTATTTT	CTPLWRLAGTDTQYF
TRBJ2-5	TRBV28	-	-	TGTGCCAGCAGCCCTTTAACGGGAGACGAGATGGAGACCCAGTACTTC	CASSPLTGDEMETQYF
TRBJ2-5	TRBV12-5	-	TRBD1	TGTGCTAGTGAAATGGACAGGGGGCGGACCCAGTACTTC	CASEMDRGRTQYF
TRBJ1-2	TRBV30	-	TRBD1	TGTGCCTGGACGGGAACAGGGGGCGCGAATGGCTACACCTTC	CAWTGTGGANGYTF
TRBJ1-1	TRBV7-9	-	TRBD1	TGTGCCAGCAGACACAGGGGAGCGCACACTGAAGCTTTCTTT	CASRHRGAHTEAFF
TRBJ2-2	TRBV6-6	-	TRBD2	TGTGCCAGCAGTTACTCTTGGCGGGAGCTCACCGGGGAGCTGTTTTTT	CASSYSWRELTGELFF
TRBJ2-7	TRBV19	-	TRBD1	TGTGCCAGTAGTATGGGACAGGGGAAGTTCCACGAGCAGTACTTC	CASSMGQGKFHEQYF
TRBJ1-1	TRBV7-2	-	TRBD1	TGTGCCAGCAGCCAATTGCTAGGGGGCCGGGGCACTGAAGCTTTCTTT	CASSQLLGGRGTEAFF
TRBJ2-1	TRBV30	-	TRBD1	TGTGCCTGGAGTGCGGGGCGGGACAGGGTGTACAATGAGCAGTTCTTC	CAWSAGRDRVYNEQFF
TRBJ1-2	TRBV27	few	-	TGTGCCAGCAGTTACCTGAACAGATTAAACTATGGCTACACCTTC	CASSYLNRLNYGYTF
TRBJ2-1	TRBV9	-	-	TGTGCCAGCAGCGTAGATGATCTTAGCTCCTACAATGAGCAGTTCTTC	CASSVDDLSSYNEQFF
TRBJ2-1	TRBV27	-	TRBD2	TGTGCCAGCAGAATCAGCGGGAGGGCCTTTTACAATGAGCAGTTCTTC	CASRISGRAFYNEQFF
TRBJ2-6	TRBV5-1	once	-	TGCGCCAGCAGCTCGGGGGTAGTCAATTCTGGGGCCAACGTCCTGACTTTC	CASSSGVVNSGANVLTF
TRBJ2-2	TRBV28	once	-	TGTGCCAGCAGTTTATTGGGGCCCGCTGAGTCGATTTTT	CASSLLGPAESIF
TRBJ2-2	TRBV4-2	-	TRBD2	TGTGCCAGCAGCCCTTCGCCAGCGGGAGGCCCTAAAGCCGGGGAGCTGTTTTTT	CASSPSPAGGPKAGELFF
TRBJ2-2	TRBV12-1	-	-	TGTGCCAGCAGCTTTATCCGCAGGCCGAACACCGGGGAGCTGTTTTTT	CASSFIRRPNTGELFF
TRBJ2-7	TRBV5-6	-	TRBD2	TGTGCCAGCAGCCCCGGAACTAGCGGCTACGAGCAGTACTTC	CASSPGTSGYEQYF
TRBJ2-7	TRBV7-2	-	TRBD1	TGTGCCAGCAGCTTAGGACCTACGGACAGGGCCTACGAGCAGTACTTC	CASSLGPTDRAYEQYF
TRBJ2-3	TRBV7-2	-	TRBD1	TGTGCCAGCAGGGACAGGGTTCCCACAGATACGCAGTATTTT	CASRDRVPTDTQYF
TRBJ2-7	TRBV27	-	-	TGTGCCAGCAGTTTACAGCGCCCCTACGAGCAGTACTTC	CASSLQRPYEQYF
TRBJ2-1	TRBV6-1	-	TRBD1	TGTGCCAGCACCCCCGGACAGGGGTATAGTGAGCAGTTCTTC	CASTPGQGYSEQFF
TRBJ2-7	TRBV5-1	-	-	TGCGCCAGCAGCCCTTACGGGGGCTACGAGCAGTACTTC	CASSPYGGYEQYF
TRBJ2-7	TRBV19	-	-	TGTGCCAGTAGTATAACTAGTTCCTACGAGCAGTACTTC	CASSITSSYEQYF
TRBJ2-7	TRBV5-1	once	TRBD1	TGCGCCAGCAGCTTGGCCGGGACAGGGACAGGCGAGCAGTACTTC	CASSLAGTGTGEQYF